A selection of T cell receptor beta chains follows, all from one sample in a study of PD-1 blockade in classical Hodgkin lymphoma. Data came from immunoSEQ multiplex PCR; TCRdb stores just in-frame clones and leaves some out. The sample contains some 33,000 clones, roughly four fifths of which appear only once. Sequencing was performed on peripheral blood mononuclear cells (PBMCs), taken before the fourth cycle of nivolumab. These receptors came from a human donor with classical Hodgkin lymphoma. Each CDR3 is given with its conserved first and last residue.

V gene: TRBV13; J gene: TRBJ2-4; CDR3 protein: CASSLGGENIQYF
V gene: TRBV28; J gene: TRBJ1-1; CDR3 protein: CASSLERAGTEAFF
V gene: TRBV14; J gene: TRBJ2-2; CDR3 protein: CASRLAVNTGELFF
V gene: TRBV7-8; J gene: TRBJ2-7; CDR3 protein: CASRRTSGGESYEQYF
V gene: TRBV29-1; J gene: TRBJ2-7; CDR3 protein: CSVVPGQALYEQYF
V gene: TRBV27; J gene: TRBJ2-7; CDR3 protein: CASSLQGPSYEQYF
V gene: TRBV6-6; J gene: TRBJ1-1; CDR3 protein: CASYDRGVAFF
V gene: TRBV10-3; J gene: TRBJ2-5; CDR3 protein: CASHPGLAGLKQETQYF
V gene: TRBV7-6; J gene: TRBJ1-2; CDR3 protein: CASSLTPNYGYTF
V gene: TRBV6-5; J gene: TRBJ1-2; CDR3 protein: CASRPGGGYGYTF
V gene: TRBV29-1; J gene: TRBJ1-2; CDR3 protein: CSVGTFESYGYTF
V gene: TRBV30; J gene: TRBJ1-1; CDR3 protein: CAWSGTANTEAFF
V gene: TRBV7-8; J gene: TRBJ2-7; CDR3 protein: CASSLVARPIPSYEQYF
V gene: TRBV9; J gene: TRBJ1-3; CDR3 protein: CASTRTGTGNTIYF
V gene: TRBV20-1; J gene: TRBJ2-3; CDR3 protein: CSAARWETQYF
V gene: TRBV19; J gene: TRBJ2-1; CDR3 protein: CASSTPGLAGYNEQFF
V gene: TRBV29-1; J gene: TRBJ2-1; CDR3 protein: CSVDLALGSYNEQFF
V gene: TRBV11-3; J gene: TRBJ2-3; CDR3 protein: CASSLGAIAGSGTDTQYF
V gene: TRBV5-1; J gene: TRBJ2-5; CDR3 protein: CASSFRDRDVETQYF
V gene: TRBV9; J gene: TRBJ2-7; CDR3 protein: CASSAGYFGEQYF
V gene: TRBV30; J gene: TRBJ1-3; CDR3 protein: CAWRLGRGRGNTIYF
V gene: TRBV28; J gene: TRBJ2-5; CDR3 protein: CATSGGAWETQYF
V gene: TRBV11-2; J gene: TRBJ1-1; CDR3 protein: CASSFSKVPFFSPFAMAFF
V gene: TRBV25-1; J gene: TRBJ2-7; CDR3 protein: CASGRPLGIERESEEQYF
V gene: TRBV6-6; J gene: TRBJ2-7; CDR3 protein: CASSLDSYEQYF
V gene: TRBV18; J gene: TRBJ2-7; CDR3 protein: CASSPGLPYEQYF
V gene: TRBV5-1; J gene: TRBJ1-3; CDR3 protein: CASSLAGPGSGNTIYF
V gene: TRBV5-4; J gene: TRBJ1-1; CDR3 protein: CASSSASNTEAFF
V gene: TRBV28; J gene: TRBJ2-7; CDR3 protein: CASSLSWTGVYEQYF
V gene: TRBV19; J gene: TRBJ1-4; CDR3 protein: CASSRQGSTATNEKLFF
V gene: TRBV19; J gene: TRBJ2-1; CDR3 protein: CATKGTSGSLVPLHEQFF
V gene: TRBV10-3; J gene: TRBJ2-3; CDR3 protein: CAITQDRDRTDTQYF
V gene: TRBV13; J gene: TRBJ2-1; CDR3 protein: CASSPSRGYNEQFF
V gene: TRBV7-2; J gene: TRBJ2-2; CDR3 protein: CASNGQTSGRAFGELFF
V gene: TRBV9; J gene: TRBJ2-2; CDR3 protein: CASSTTSGKDTGELFF
V gene: TRBV9; J gene: TRBJ2-2; CDR3 protein: CASSHRDSLTGELFF
V gene: TRBV5-6; J gene: TRBJ2-2; CDR3 protein: CASSWGSQGLTGELFF
V gene: TRBV18; J gene: TRBJ2-2; CDR3 protein: CASSPQLQGTGELFF
V gene: TRBV19; J gene: TRBJ1-1; CDR3 protein: CASIDRTEAFF
V gene: TRBV9; J gene: TRBJ2-2; CDR3 protein: CASSVEGIDTGELFF
V gene: TRBV10-3; J gene: TRBJ1-2; CDR3 protein: CAISDGGAYSYGYTF
V gene: TRBV7-8; J gene: TRBJ1-2; CDR3 protein: CASSHGNYGYTF
V gene: TRBV18; J gene: TRBJ1-1; CDR3 protein: CASSPGQPYTEAFF
V gene: TRBV4-3; J gene: TRBJ2-1; CDR3 protein: CASSQKVQATKQFF
V gene: TRBV7-2; J gene: TRBJ2-1; CDR3 protein: CASSLTPMPGDEQFF